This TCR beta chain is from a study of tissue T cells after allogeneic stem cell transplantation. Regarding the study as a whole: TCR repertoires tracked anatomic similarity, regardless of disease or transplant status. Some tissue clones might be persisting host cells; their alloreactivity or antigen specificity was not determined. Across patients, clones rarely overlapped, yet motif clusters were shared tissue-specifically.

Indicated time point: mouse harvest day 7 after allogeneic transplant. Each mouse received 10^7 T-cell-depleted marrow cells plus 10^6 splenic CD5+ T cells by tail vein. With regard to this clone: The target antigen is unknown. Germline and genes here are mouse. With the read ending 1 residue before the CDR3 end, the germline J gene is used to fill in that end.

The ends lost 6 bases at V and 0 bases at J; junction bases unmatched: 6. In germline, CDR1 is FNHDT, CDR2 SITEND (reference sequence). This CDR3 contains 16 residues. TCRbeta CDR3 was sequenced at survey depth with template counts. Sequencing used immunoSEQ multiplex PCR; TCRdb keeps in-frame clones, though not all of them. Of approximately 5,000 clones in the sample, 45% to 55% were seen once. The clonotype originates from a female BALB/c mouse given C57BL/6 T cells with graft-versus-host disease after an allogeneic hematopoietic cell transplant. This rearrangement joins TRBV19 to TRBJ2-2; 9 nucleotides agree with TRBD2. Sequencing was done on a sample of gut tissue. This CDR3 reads CASTLGLGPNTGQLYF. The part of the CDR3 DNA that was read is TGTGCCAGCACCCTCGGACTGGGGCCAAACACCGGGCAGCTCTAC.